There are a few counts of the clone carrying this TCR beta chain. Germline is not matched at one junction end, which may reflect a read error. This specimen comes from a study of spatial heterogeneity in lung cancer. The sample's time point: blood at routine non-recurrence follow-up after resection. TCRdb itself ran the 5' RACE reads through MiXCR, one entry per CDR3 protein. The top ten clones hold under 35% of a sample with over 40,000 distinct CDR3 sequences, 12% of them seen once. This CDR3 has 12 amino acids. The V gene's germline CDR1 is MGHDK and CDR2 SYGVNS. The V gene is TRBV25-1, the J gene TRBJ2-5; the D gene could be TRBD1 or TRBD2 (6 bases each). The sample in question was PBMCs, obtained at follow-up. The TCR sequence derives from a male donor with early-stage non-small cell lung cancer. The CDR3 DNA reads TGTGCCAGCAGCCCCGAGGTCGGGGGCATGCACTTC. As protein: CASSPEVGGMHF.